This TCR beta chain was sequenced in a study of blood T cell repertoires in COVID-19. The CDR3 spans 14 residues. J lost 4 bases, V lost 3 bases, and 3 bases had no gene match. Germline V gene sequence: CDR1 LNHDA, CDR2 SQIVND (reference sequence). Sequenced by immunoSEQ multiplex PCR; TCRdb stores in-frame clones only, minus some. The repertoire includes about 310,000 clones, approximately 85% of them detected once, and over 2% sits in the top ten. The study counted Cohort 3 donors as recovered given two negative PCRs, clearance, or symptom resolution. V gene TRBV19 combines with J gene TRBJ1-2; TRBD1 matches at 9 bases. The receptor comes from a man aged 25-40 years who had recovered from COVID-19. Sequences were obtained from PBMCs or T cells enriched from blood (not recorded which). This chain's CDR3 is CASSIQTGGYGYTF. The CDR3 DNA sequence: TGTGCCAGTAGTATCCAGACAGGGGGCTATGGCTACACCTTC.